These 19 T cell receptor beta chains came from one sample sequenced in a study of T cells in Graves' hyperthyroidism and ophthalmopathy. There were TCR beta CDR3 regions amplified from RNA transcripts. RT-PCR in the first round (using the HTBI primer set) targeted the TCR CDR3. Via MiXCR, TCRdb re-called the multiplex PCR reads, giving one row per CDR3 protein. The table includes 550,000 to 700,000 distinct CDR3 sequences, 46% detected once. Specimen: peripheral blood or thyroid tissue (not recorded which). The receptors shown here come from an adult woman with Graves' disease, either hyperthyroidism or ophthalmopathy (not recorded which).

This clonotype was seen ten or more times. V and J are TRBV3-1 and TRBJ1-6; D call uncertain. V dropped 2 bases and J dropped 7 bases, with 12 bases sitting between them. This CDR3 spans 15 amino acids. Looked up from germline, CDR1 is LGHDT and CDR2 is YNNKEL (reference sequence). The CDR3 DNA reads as TGTGCCAGCAGCCAATGGCAGAGGACCAATTCACCCCTCCACTTT. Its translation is CASSQWQRTNSPLHF.

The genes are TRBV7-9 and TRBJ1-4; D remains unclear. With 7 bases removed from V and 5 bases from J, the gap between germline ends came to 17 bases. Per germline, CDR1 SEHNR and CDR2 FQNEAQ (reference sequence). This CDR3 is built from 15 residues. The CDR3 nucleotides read TGTGCCAGCACCCTCCTGGCTACGACGAATGAAAAACTGTTTTTT. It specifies CASTLLATTNEKLFF.

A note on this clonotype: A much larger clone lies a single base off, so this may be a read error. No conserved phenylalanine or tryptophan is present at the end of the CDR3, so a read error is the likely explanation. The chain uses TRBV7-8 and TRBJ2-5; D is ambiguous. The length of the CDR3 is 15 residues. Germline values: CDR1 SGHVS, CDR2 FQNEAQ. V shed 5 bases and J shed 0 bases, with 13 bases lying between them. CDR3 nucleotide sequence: TGTGCCAGCAGCCAGATCGGGCAGGACCAAGAGACCCAGTACCTC. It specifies CASSQIGQDQETQYL.

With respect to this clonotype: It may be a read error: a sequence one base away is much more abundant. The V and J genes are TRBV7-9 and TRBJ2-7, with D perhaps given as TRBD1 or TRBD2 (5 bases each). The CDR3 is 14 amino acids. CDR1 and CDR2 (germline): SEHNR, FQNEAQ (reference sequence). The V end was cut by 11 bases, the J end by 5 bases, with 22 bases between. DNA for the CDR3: TGTGCCGGCGGGCTCAGGGAATGGGGTGACGAGCAGTACTTC. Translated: CAGGLREWGDEQYF.

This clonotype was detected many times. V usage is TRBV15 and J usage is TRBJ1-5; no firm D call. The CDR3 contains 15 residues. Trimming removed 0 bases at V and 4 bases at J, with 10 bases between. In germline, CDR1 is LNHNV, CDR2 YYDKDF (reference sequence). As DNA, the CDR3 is TGTGCCACCAGCAGAGATAATACAGTTAATCAGCCCCAGCATTTT. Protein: CATSRDNTVNQPQHF.

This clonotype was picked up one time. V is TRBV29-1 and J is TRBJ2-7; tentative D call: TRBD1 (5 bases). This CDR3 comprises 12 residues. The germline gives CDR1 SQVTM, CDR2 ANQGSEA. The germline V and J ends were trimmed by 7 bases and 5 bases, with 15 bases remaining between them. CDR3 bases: TGCAGCGGCTCAGGCAGGGAACACGAGCAGTACTTC. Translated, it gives CSGSGREHEQYF.

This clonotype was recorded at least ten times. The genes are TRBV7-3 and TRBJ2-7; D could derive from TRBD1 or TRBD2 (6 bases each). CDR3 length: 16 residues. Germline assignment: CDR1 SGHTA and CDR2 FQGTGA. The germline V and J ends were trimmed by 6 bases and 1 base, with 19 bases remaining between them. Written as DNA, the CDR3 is TGTGCCAGCAGACCCGAATTTAGGGGGGTTTCCTACGAGCAGTACTTC. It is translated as CASRPEFRGVSYEQYF.

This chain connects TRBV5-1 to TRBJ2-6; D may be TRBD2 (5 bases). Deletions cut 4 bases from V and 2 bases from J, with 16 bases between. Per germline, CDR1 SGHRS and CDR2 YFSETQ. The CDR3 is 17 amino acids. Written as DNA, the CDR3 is TGCGCCAGCAGCCCAAATAGCGTTACCACTGGGGCCAACGTCCTGACTTTC. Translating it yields CASSPNSVTTGANVLTF.

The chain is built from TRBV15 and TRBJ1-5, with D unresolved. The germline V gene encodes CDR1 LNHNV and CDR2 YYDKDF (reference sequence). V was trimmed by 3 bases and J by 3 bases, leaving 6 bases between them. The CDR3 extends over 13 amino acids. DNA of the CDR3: TGTGCCACCAGCAGTGGGGACAATCAGCCCCAGCATTTT. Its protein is CATSSGDNQPQHF.

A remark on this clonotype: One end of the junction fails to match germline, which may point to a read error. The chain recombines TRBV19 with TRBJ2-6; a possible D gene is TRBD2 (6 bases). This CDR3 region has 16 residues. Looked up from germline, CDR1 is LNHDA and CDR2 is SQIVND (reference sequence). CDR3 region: CASRARGYSGANILTF. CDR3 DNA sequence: TGTGCCAGTAGGGCACGGGGGTACTCTGGGGCCAACATCCTGACTTTC.

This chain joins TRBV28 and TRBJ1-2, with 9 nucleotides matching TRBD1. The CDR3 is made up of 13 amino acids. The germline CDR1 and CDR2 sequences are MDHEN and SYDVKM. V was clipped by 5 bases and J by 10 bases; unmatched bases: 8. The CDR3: CASSTTGGKIYTF. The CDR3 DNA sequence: TGTGCCAGCAGTACCACAGGGGGCAAGATCTACACCTTC.

The CDR3 bases are TGTGCCAGTAGTAGGGGGTGGGACGGCAATCAGCCCCAGCATTTT. Translation: CASSRGWDGNQPQHF. The chain is built from TRBV19 and TRBJ1-5; tentatively, D is TRBD1 (5 bases). This CDR3 is built from 15 residues. Deletions cut 4 bases from V and 2 bases from J, with 12 bases between. CDR1 and CDR2 from the germline V gene are LNHDA and SQIVND (reference sequence).

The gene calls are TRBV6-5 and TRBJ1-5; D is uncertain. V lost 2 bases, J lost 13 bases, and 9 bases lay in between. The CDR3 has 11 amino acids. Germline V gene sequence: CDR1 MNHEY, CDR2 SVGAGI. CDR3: CASSYDGNQHF. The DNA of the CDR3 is TGTGCCAGCAGTTACGACGGGAATCAGCATTTT.

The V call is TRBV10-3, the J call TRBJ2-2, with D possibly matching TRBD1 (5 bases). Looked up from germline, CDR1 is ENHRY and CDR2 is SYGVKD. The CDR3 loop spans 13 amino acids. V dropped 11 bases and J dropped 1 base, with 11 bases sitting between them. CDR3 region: CAASRGNTGELFF. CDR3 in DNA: TGTGCCGCCTCTAGGGGGAACACCGGGGAGCTGTTTTTT.

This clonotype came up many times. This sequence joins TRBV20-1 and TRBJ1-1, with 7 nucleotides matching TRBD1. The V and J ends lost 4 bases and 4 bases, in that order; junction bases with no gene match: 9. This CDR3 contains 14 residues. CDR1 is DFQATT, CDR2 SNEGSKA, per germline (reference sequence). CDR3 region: CSATAQGRGTEAFF. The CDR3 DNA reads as TGCAGTGCTACAGCACAGGGGCGAGGCACTGAAGCTTTCTTT.

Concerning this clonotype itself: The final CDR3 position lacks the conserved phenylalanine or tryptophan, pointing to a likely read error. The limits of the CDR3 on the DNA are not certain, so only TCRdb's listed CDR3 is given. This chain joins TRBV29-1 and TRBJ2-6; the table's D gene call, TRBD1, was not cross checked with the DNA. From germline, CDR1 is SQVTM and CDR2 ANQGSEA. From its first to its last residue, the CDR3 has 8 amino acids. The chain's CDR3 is CSVEVTTV.

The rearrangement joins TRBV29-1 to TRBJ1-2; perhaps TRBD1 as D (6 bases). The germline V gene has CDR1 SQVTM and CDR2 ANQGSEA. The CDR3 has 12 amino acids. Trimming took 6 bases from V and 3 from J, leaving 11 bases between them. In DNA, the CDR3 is TGCAGCGTGGCGACAGGCTACTATGGCTACACCTTC. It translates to CSVATGYYGYTF.

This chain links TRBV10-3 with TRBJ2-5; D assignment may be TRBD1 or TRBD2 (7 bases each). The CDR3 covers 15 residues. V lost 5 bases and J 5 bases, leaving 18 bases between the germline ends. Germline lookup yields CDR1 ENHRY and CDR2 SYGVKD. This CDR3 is CAISSQGGMMETQYF. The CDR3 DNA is TGTGCCATCAGTTCCCAGGGGGGGATGATGGAGACCCAGTACTTC.

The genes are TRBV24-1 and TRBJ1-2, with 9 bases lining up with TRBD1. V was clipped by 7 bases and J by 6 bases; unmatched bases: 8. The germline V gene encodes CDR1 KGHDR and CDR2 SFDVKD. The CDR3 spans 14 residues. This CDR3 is CATSSSRDRDGYTF. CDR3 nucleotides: TGTGCCACCAGCAGCTCCCGGGACAGGGATGGCTACACCTTC.